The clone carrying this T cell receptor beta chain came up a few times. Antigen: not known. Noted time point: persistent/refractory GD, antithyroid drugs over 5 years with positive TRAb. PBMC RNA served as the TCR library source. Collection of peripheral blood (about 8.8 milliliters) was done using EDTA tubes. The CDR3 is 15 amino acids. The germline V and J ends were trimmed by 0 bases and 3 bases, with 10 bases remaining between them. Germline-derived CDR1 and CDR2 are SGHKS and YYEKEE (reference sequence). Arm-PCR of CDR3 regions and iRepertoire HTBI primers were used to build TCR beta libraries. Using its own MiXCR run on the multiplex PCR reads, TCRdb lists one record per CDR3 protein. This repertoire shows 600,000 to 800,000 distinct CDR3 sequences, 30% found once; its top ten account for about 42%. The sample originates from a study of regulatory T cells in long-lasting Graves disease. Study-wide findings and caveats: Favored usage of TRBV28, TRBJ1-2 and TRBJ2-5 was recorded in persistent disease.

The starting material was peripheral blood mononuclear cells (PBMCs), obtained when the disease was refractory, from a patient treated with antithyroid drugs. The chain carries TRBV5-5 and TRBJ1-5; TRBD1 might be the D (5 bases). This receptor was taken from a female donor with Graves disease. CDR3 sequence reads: CASSLDSGINQPQHF. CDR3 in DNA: TGTGCCAGCAGCTTGGACTCAGGGATCAATCAGCCCCAGCATTTT.